Listed below are T cell receptor beta chains from one sample, sequenced in a study of cytomegalovirus exposure and HLA in healthy donors. The method was immunoSEQ multiplex PCR; TCRdb's version includes in-frame clones alone and lacks a portion of them. The repertoire consists of about 110,000 clones, with about 80% occurring once and the leading ten covering roughly 8.2%. The sample taken for sequencing was PBMCs. These receptors were taken from a woman in her 50s in good health and CMV-seropositive. The CDR3 runs from the conserved cysteine through the conserved F or W. The order of the fields is J gene, V gene, D gene, clone size, CDR3 DNA, CDR3 protein. D genes are given only for firm matches. A row's size may be missing; if present it is once, few, many or a size class.

J: TRBJ2-3
V: TRBV5-7
D: -
size: -
DNA: TGTGCCAGCACCCTGGGTGTGGCGAGGTGCGCAGATACGCAGTATTTT
CDR3: CASTLGVARCADTQYF

J: TRBJ2-1
V: TRBV29-1
D: -
size: -
DNA: TGCAGCGTTCTAACAGGGTATGAGCAGTTCTTC
CDR3: CSVLTGYEQFF

J: TRBJ2-7
V: TRBV27
D: -
size: once
DNA: TGTGCCAGCAGTCGTGAGGGCGAGCAGTACTTC
CDR3: CASSREGEQYF

J: TRBJ2-2
V: TRBV4-3
D: -
size: -
DNA: TGCGCCAGCAGCCAAGATGCAGGGCCCCCCGGGGAGCTGTTTTTT
CDR3: CASSQDAGPPGELFF

J: TRBJ2-3
V: TRBV29-1
D: TRBD1
size: -
DNA: TGCAGCGTGACAGGGGGCACAGATACGCAGTATTTT
CDR3: CSVTGGTDTQYF

J: TRBJ2-7
V: TRBV11-2
D: -
size: -
DNA: TGTGCCAGCAGCTTAGGCAGGGGGGTCTACGAGCAGTACTTC
CDR3: CASSLGRGVYEQYF

J: TRBJ2-2
V: TRBV7-2
D: TRBD2
size: -
DNA: TGTGCCAGCAGCCCCCAGGGCGGGGGGAACACCGGGGAGCTGTTTTTT
CDR3: CASSPQGGGNTGELFF

J: TRBJ2-6
V: TRBV18
D: -
size: -
DNA: TGTGCCAGCTCACCACCGGGGGGGGCGCTGCGAGGGGCCAACGTCCTGACTTTC
CDR3: CASSPPGGALRGANVLTF

J: TRBJ2-6
V: TRBV2
D: TRBD2
size: -
DNA: TGTGCCAGCAGTGTCCCGACTAGCGGGGGTTTCTCTGGGGCCAACGGCCTGACTTTC
CDR3: CASSVPTSGGFSGANGLTF

J: TRBJ1-6
V: TRBV7-8
D: -
size: -
DNA: TGTGCCAGCAGCTTAGCCAGGGGAAGATCGTATAATTCACCCCTCCACTTT
CDR3: CASSLARGRSYNSPLHF

J: TRBJ1-6
V: TRBV6-1
D: TRBD1
size: -
DNA: TGTGCCAGCACCCGAGGACAGGGGTACAATTCACCCCTCCACTTT
CDR3: CASTRGQGYNSPLHF

J: TRBJ2-5
V: TRBV5-6
D: -
size: -
DNA: TGTGCCAGCAGCTTGCTAGCCCAAGAGACCCAGTACTTC
CDR3: CASSLLAQETQYF

J: TRBJ2-6
V: TRBV4-3
D: TRBD1
size: few
DNA: TGCGCCAGCAGCCAAGGACAGGGTCCAGGGGCCAACGGCCTGACTTTC
CDR3: CASSQGQGPGANGLTF

J: TRBJ2-1
V: TRBV7-8
D: -
size: few
DNA: TGTGCCAGCAGCTTACTGGGGGGGCCCTACAATGAGCAGTTCTTC
CDR3: CASSLLGGPYNEQFF

J: TRBJ2-1
V: TRBV7-9
D: TRBD2
size: -
DNA: TGTTCCAGCAGCCAAGCGGGAGGGGGCTACAATGAGCAGTTCTTC
CDR3: CSSSQAGGGYNEQFF

J: TRBJ2-7
V: TRBV7-3
D: -
size: few
DNA: TGTGCCAGCAGCCTACGACCTGGCGGGACCTACGAGCAGTACTTC
CDR3: CASSLRPGGTYEQYF

J: TRBJ1-2
V: TRBV7-2
D: -
size: -
DNA: TGTGCCAGCAGCCATGGGGGCCACCGGAACTATGGCTACACCTTC
CDR3: CASSHGGHRNYGYTF

J: TRBJ2-3
V: TRBV29-1
D: -
size: -
DNA: TGCAGCGTTGAAACAGTCACAGATACGCAGTATTTT
CDR3: CSVETVTDTQYF

J: TRBJ2-5
V: TRBV11-1
D: TRBD1
size: -
DNA: TGTGCCAGCAGCTTAGGGGGACAGAGGGGGTGGCAAGAGACCCAGTACTTC
CDR3: CASSLGGQRGWQETQYF

J: TRBJ1-1
V: TRBV11-2
D: -
size: few
DNA: TGTGCCAGCAGCTTAGAACCCGGGGTGAATGAAGCTTTCTTT
CDR3: CASSLEPGVNEAFF

J: TRBJ2-1
V: TRBV29-1
D: -
size: -
DNA: TGCAGCGTTGACCCACACAACAGGGTAGGAAATGAGCAGTTCTTC
CDR3: CSVDPHNRVGNEQFF

J: TRBJ2-1
V: TRBV19
D: TRBD2
size: -
DNA: TGTGCCAGTAGTGGGACTAGCGGGGGAAACCGAGACAATGAGCAGTTCTTC
CDR3: CASSGTSGGNRDNEQFF

J: TRBJ2-3
V: TRBV7-2
D: -
size: few
DNA: TGTGCCAGCAGCTCTGCCGCGGACACTGGCACAGATACGCAGTATTTT
CDR3: CASSSAADTGTDTQYF

J: TRBJ2-3
V: TRBV5-5
D: -
size: -
DNA: TGTGCCAGCAGCCTTACAGATACGCAGTATTTT
CDR3: CASSLTDTQYF

J: TRBJ2-2
V: TRBV5-5
D: TRBD2
size: -
DNA: TGTGCCAGCAGCTTGGAAGGCGGGAGGGCGAGGACCGGGGAGCTGTTTTTT
CDR3: CASSLEGGRARTGELFF

J: TRBJ1-1
V: TRBV18
D: -
size: -
DNA: TGTGCCAGCTCACCCTTCGGCGAGGGGGGGAGAACTGAAGCTTTCTTT
CDR3: CASSPFGEGGRTEAFF

J: TRBJ2-4
V: TRBV29-1
D: TRBD1
size: -
DNA: TGCAGCGTTGTGACAGGGAGTAACATTCAGTACTTC
CDR3: CSVVTGSNIQYF

J: TRBJ2-3
V: TRBV4-3
D: -
size: -
DNA: TGCGCCAGCAGCCTCCAAGTGGAGCGAGATACGCAGTATTTT
CDR3: CASSLQVERDTQYF

J: TRBJ1-2
V: TRBV6-1
D: -
size: -
DNA: TGTGCCAGCAGTGAAGCGGTGGGGGCCGGATATGGCTACACCTTC
CDR3: CASSEAVGAGYGYTF

J: TRBJ2-1
V: TRBV28
D: TRBD1
size: -
DNA: TGTGCCAGCAGTTCCTGGGACAGGGGAGAGGATGAGCAGTTCTTC
CDR3: CASSSWDRGEDEQFF

J: TRBJ1-2
V: TRBV19
D: -
size: -
DNA: TGTGCCAGTAGTAGCAGGGGTGGCTACACCTTC
CDR3: CASSSRGGYTF

J: TRBJ2-4
V: TRBV7-3
D: -
size: -
DNA: TGTGCCAGCAGCTTACAGAGGGAAAACATTCAGTACTTC
CDR3: CASSLQRENIQYF

J: TRBJ2-4
V: TRBV4-3
D: -
size: few
DNA: TGCGCCAGCAGCCAAGACCCGAGGGGGTGGCCGCACTTC
CDR3: CASSQDPRGWPHF

J: TRBJ2-6
V: TRBV5-6
D: -
size: once
DNA: TGTGCCGGCTCCCTCCGGGGGAGCTCTGGGGCCAACGTCCTGACTTTC
CDR3: CAGSLRGSSGANVLTF

J: TRBJ1-4
V: TRBV7-9
D: TRBD1
size: -
DNA: TGTGCCAGCAGCACCACAGGGGCGGGTGAAAAACTGTTTTTT
CDR3: CASSTTGAGEKLFF

J: TRBJ2-1
V: TRBV5-4
D: TRBD1
size: few
DNA: TGTGCCAGCAGCAGGACCGGGACAGGGGGCAATGAGCAGTTCTTC
CDR3: CASSRTGTGGNEQFF

J: TRBJ2-5
V: TRBV4-3
D: TRBD2
size: -
DNA: TGCGCCAGCAGCCAAGTATGGGCGGGGGTCCAAGAGACCCAGTACTTC
CDR3: CASSQVWAGVQETQYF

J: TRBJ2-5
V: TRBV19
D: TRBD2
size: -
DNA: TGTGCCAGTAGTATAGATGGACGAGCGGGAGCCCAAGAGACCCAGTACTTC
CDR3: CASSIDGRAGAQETQYF

J: TRBJ2-7
V: TRBV5-1
D: TRBD1
size: -
DNA: TGCGCCAGCGCAACAGGGGAGCCAGCAGGCGAGCAGTACTTC
CDR3: CASATGEPAGEQYF

J: TRBJ2-1
V: TRBV5-4
D: TRBD2
size: few
DNA: TGTGCCAGCAGCTTCCCTAGCGGGGGGGCCCTCAATGAGCAGTTCTTC
CDR3: CASSFPSGGALNEQFF

J: TRBJ2-6
V: TRBV7-2
D: -
size: -
DNA: TGTGCCAGCGGTGGGCAGGGTGGGGCCAACGTCCTGACTTTC
CDR3: CASGGQGGANVLTF

J: TRBJ2-1
V: TRBV6-5
D: TRBD2
size: -
DNA: TGTGCCAGCAGAAGGACTAGCGGGCGATACAATGAGCAGTTCTTC
CDR3: CASRRTSGRYNEQFF

J: TRBJ2-5
V: TRBV6-8
D: TRBD2
size: -
DNA: TGTGCCAGCAGTTACCCGACTAGCGGGCAAGAGACCCAGTACTTC
CDR3: CASSYPTSGQETQYF

J: TRBJ2-7
V: TRBV7-2
D: TRBD2
size: -
DNA: TGTGCCAGCTTTGGGACGGGGGGGTACGAGCAGTACTTC
CDR3: CASFGTGGYEQYF

J: TRBJ2-5
V: TRBV6-1
D: TRBD2
size: few
DNA: TGTGCCAGCGAGGGCGGGAGGCGGGAGACCCAGTACTTC
CDR3: CASEGGRRETQYF

J: TRBJ2-1
V: TRBV29-1
D: -
size: -
DNA: TGCAGCGTTGAGGGGGCCCTGGGCAGGAATGAGCAGTTCTTC
CDR3: CSVEGALGRNEQFF

J: TRBJ1-5
V: TRBV19
D: TRBD1
size: once
DNA: TGTGCCGCTTCGCCCGACAGGGATCAGCCCCAGCATTTT
CDR3: CAASPDRDQPQHF

J: TRBJ2-1
V: TRBV6-6
D: TRBD2
size: -
DNA: TGTGCCAGCAGTAGCGGGAGGTTTGGGAATGAGCAGTTCTTC
CDR3: CASSSGRFGNEQFF

J: TRBJ2-7
V: TRBV18
D: TRBD1
size: -
DNA: TGTGCCAGCTCACCACTCCGGGACAGGGGGACCTACGAGCAGTACTTC
CDR3: CASSPLRDRGTYEQYF

J: TRBJ2-3
V: TRBV7-9
D: -
size: -
DNA: TGTGCCAGCAGCCAACTCGTCGGGGGGCCGGGGGGAACGCAGTATTTT
CDR3: CASSQLVGGPGGTQYF